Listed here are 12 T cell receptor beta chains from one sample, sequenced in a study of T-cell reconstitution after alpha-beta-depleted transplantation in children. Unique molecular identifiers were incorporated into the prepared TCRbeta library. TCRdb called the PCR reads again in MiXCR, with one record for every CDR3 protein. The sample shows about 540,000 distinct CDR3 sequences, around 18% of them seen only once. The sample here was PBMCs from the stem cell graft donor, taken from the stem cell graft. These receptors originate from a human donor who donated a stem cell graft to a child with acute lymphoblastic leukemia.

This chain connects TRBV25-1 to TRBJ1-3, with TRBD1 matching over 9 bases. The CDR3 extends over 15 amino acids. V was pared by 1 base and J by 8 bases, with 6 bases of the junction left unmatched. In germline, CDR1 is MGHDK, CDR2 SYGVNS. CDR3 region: CASSEWDRAEDTIYF. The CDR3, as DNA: TGTGCCAGCAGTGAATGGGACAGGGCGGAAGACACCATATATTTT.

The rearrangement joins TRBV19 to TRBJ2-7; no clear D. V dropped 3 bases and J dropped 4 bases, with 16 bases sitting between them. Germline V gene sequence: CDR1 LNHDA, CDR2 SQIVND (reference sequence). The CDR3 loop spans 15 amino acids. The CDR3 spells CASSILNSEGYEQYF. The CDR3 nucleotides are TGTGCCAGTAGTATCCTCAACTCCGAAGGGTACGAGCAGTACTTC.

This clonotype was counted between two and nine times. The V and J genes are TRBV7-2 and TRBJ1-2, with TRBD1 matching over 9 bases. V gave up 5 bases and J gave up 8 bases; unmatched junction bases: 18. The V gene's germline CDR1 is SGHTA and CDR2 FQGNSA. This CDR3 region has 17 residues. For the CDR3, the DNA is TGTGCCAGCAGCCCTCCCAGCGGGACAGGGCTCTCTAGCGGCTACACCTTC. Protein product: CASSPPSGTGLSSGYTF.

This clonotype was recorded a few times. The DNA for the CDR3 is TGCAGCGTTGAGGGGGGCGGATTTTCCTACGAGCAGTACTTC. The encoded protein is CSVEGGGFSYEQYF. The chain links TRBV29-1 to TRBJ2-7, with D possibly called TRBD1 or TRBD2 (6 bases each). Germline loops: CDR1 SQVTM, CDR2 ANQGSEA. Trimming took off 3 bases at V and 1 base at J, with 13 bases between the two ends. The CDR3 is 14 residues long.

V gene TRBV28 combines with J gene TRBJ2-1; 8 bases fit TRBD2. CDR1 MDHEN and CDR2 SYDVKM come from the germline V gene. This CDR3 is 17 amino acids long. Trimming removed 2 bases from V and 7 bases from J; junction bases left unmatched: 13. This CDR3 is CASSLILGGRPGNEQFF. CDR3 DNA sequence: TGTGCCAGCAGTTTAATTCTCGGCGGGAGGCCGGGAAATGAGCAGTTCTTC.

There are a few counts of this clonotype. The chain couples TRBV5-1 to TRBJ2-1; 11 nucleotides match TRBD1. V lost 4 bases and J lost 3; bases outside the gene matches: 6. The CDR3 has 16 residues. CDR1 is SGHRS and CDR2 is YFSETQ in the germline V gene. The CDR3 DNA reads TGCGCCAGCAGCCCCTCCGGGACAGGGGGCTACAATGAGCAGTTCTTC. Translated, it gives CASSPSGTGGYNEQFF.

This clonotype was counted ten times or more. The DNA for the CDR3 is TGTGCCAGCAGCATAGGCTCCAATGAGCAGTTCTTC. Translation gives CASSIGSNEQFF. The chain has TRBV19 and TRBJ2-1; no clear D. Germline loops: CDR1 LNHDA, CDR2 SQIVND (reference sequence). This CDR3 spans 12 amino acids. The germline V and J ends were trimmed by 9 bases and 6 bases, with 12 bases remaining between them.

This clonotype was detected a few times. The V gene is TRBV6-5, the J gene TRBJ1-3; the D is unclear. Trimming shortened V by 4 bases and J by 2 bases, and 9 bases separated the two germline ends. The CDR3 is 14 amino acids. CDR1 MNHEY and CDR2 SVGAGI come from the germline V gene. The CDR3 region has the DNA TGTGCCAGCAGTTCGTCGGTAACTGGAAACACCATATATTTT. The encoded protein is CASSSSVTGNTIYF.

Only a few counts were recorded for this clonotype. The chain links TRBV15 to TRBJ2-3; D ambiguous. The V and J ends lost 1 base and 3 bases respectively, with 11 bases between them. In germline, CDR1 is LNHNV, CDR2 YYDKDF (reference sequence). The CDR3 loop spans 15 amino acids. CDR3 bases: TGTGCCACCAGCAGAGTCCTTCCGGAGACAGATACGCAGTATTTT. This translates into CATSRVLPETDTQYF.

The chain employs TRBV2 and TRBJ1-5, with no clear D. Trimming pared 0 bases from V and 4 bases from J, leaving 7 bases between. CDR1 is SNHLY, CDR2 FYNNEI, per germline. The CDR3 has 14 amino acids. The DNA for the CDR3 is TGTGCCAGCAGTGAAGCCCGAGGGAATCAGCCCCAGCATTTT. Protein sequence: CASSEARGNQPQHF.

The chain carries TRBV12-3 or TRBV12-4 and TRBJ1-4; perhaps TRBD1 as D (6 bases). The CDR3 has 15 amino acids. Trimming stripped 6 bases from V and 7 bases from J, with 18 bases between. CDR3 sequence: CASSSRDTQGEKLFF. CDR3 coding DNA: TGTGCCAGCAGCTCGCGGGACACTCAAGGTGAAAAACTGTTTTTT.

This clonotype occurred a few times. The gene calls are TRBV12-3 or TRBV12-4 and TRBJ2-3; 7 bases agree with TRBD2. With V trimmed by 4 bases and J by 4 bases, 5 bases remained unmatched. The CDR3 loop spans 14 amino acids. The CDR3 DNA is TGTGCCAGCAGTTCGGGACTAAAGGCAGATACGCAGTATTTT. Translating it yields CASSSGLKADTQYF.